The sequence of this T cell receptor (beta chain) was determined in a study of T-cell reconstitution after alpha-beta-depleted transplantation in children. Study-level points and caveats: Among T cells one year after transplant, newly produced cells accounted for most counts and diversity.

Concerning this clonotype: No antigen is known for it.

The CDR3 consists of 12 residues. V lost 3 bases, J lost 6 bases, and 7 bases lay in between. Unique molecular identifiers featured in how the TCRbeta library was prepared. TCRdb fed the PCR reads into MiXCR, producing one record per CDR3 protein. The sample lists 500,000 to 600,000 distinct CDR3 sequences; 20% to 30% were seen once. The clonotype was recovered from a boy younger than two with Wiskott-Aldrich syndrome, due to receive a stem cell transplant. The specimen comprised PBMCs, sampled before TCRalphabeta/CD19-depleted stem cell transplant. This chain links TRBV12-3 or TRBV12-4 with TRBJ2-3; no firm D call. CDR3 nucleotides: TGTGCCAGCAGTTTTCAAAGGGATACGCAGTATTTT. Residues: CASSFQRDTQYF.